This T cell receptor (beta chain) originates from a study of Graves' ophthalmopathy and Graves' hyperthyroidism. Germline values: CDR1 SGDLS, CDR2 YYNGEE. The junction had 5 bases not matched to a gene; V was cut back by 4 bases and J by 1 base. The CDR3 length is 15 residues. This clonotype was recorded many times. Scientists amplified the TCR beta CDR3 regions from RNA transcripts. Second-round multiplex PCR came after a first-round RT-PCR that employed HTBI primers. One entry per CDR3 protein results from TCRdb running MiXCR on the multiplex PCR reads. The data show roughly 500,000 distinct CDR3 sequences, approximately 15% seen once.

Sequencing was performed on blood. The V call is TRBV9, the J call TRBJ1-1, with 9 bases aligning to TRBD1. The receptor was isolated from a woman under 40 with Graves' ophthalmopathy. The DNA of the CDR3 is TGTGCCAGCAGCCTCACAGGGGGCGCGAACACTGAAGCTTTCTTT. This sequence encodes CASSLTGGANTEAFF.